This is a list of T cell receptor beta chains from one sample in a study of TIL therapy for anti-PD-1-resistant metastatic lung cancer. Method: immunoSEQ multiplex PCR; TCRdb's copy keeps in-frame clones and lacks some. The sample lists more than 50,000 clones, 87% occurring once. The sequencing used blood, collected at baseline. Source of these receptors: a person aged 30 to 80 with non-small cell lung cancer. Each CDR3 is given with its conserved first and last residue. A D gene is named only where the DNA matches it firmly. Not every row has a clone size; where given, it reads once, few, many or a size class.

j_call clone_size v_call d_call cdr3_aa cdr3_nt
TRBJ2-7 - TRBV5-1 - CASTSSSYEQYF TGCGCCAGCACCTCCTCCTCCTACGAGCAGTACTTC
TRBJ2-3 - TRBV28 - CASSSYATGSPSTQYF TGTGCCAGCAGTTCCTACGCCACAGGGTCCCCGAGTACGCAGTATTTT
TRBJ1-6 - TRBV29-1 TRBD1 CSVAGTGGNSPLHF TGCAGCGTAGCCGGGACAGGGGGAAATTCACCCCTCCACTTT
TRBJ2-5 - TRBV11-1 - CASSSLPKETQYF TGTGCCAGCAGCTCCCTCCCTAAAGAGACCCAGTACTTC
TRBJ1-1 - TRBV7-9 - CASSLRDGSTEAFF TGTGCCAGCAGCTTAAGGGACGGGTCGACTGAAGCTTTCTTT
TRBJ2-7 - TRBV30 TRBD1 CAWIRTGGYEQYF TGTGCCTGGATTCGGACAGGGGGGTACGAGCAGTACTTC
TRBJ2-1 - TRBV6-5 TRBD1 CASRDRAVTYNEQFF TGTGCCAGCAGAGACAGGGCGGTGACCTACAATGAGCAGTTCTTC
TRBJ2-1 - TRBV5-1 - CASSSDNEQFF TGCGCCAGCAGCTCAGACAATGAGCAGTTCTTC
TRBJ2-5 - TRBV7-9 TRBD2 CASSSAGGPETQYF TGTGCCAGCAGCTCCGCGGGGGGTCCGGAGACCCAGTACTTC
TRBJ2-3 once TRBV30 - CAWSEPGRGRTDTQYF TGTGCCTGGAGTGAGCCGGGGAGGGGGCGCACAGATACGCAGTATTTT
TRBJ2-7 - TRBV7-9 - CASSLGQGRTYEQYF TGTGCCAGCAGCTTAGGCCAGGGGAGAACCTACGAGCAGTACTTC
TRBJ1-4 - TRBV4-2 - CASSQEGRGGGRTTNEKLFF TGTGCCAGCAGCCAAGAAGGACGTGGTGGGGGGCGCACAACTAATGAAAAACTGTTTTTT
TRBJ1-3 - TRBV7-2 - CASSLSRADTIYF TGTGCCAGCAGCTTATCCAGGGCAGACACCATATATTTT
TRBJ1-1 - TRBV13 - CASSPSRGFAEAFF TGTGCCAGCAGCCCGTCAAGGGGATTTGCTGAAGCTTTCTTT
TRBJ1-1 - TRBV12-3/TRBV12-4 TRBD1 CASSAQGRTEAFF TGTGCCAGCAGTGCACAGGGGAGGACTGAAGCTTTCTTT
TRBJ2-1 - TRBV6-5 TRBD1 CASSYLQGNEQFF TGTGCCAGCAGTTACCTACAGGGGAATGAGCAGTTCTTC
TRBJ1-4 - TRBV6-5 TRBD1 CASSLTGVPNEKLFF TGTGCCAGCAGTTTAACAGGGGTGCCAAATGAAAAACTGTTTTTT
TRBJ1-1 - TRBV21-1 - CASSKNPRGRVTEAFF TGTGCCAGCAGCAAAAATCCCAGGGGGCGGGTCACTGAAGCTTTCTTT
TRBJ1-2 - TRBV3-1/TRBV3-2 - CASSQGQGTSGYTF TGTGCCAGCAGCCAAGGGCAGGGGACTAGTGGCTACACCTTC
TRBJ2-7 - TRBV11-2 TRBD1 CASSWGQGRSYEQYF TGTGCCAGCAGCTGGGGACAGGGGAGGTCCTACGAGCAGTACTTC
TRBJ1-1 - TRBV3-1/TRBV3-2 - CASSHRFEAFF TGTGCCAGCAGCCACAGGTTCGAAGCTTTCTTT
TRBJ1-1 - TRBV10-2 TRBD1 CASSEFRGGNTEAFF TGCGCCAGCAGTGAGTTCAGGGGGGGGAACACTGAAGCTTTCTTT
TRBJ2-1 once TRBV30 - CAWSVGRSGGWGNEQFF TGTGCCTGGAGTGTCGGTCGTTCAGGGGGGTGGGGCAATGAGCAGTTCTTC
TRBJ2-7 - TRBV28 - CASSLWKHRGGHEQYF TGTGCCAGCAGTTTATGGAAGCACAGGGGGGGCCACGAGCAGTACTTC
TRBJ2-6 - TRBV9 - CASSVLAGANVLTF TGTGCCAGCAGCGTTTTGGCTGGGGCCAACGTCCTGACTTTC
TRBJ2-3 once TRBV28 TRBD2 CASSLGGLAGRTDTQYF TGTGCCAGCAGTTTAGGAGGACTAGCGGGACGCACAGATACGCAGTATTTT
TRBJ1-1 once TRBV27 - CASSFLDRDTEAFF TGTGCCAGCAGTTTCCTTGACAGAGACACTGAAGCTTTCTTT
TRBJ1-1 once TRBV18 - CASSLKQPNTEAFF TGTGCCAGCTCACTCAAACAGCCGAACACTGAAGCTTTCTTT
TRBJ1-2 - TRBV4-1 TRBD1 CASSQSTPQGADGYTF TGCGCCAGCAGCCAATCAACACCTCAGGGGGCAGATGGCTACACCTTC
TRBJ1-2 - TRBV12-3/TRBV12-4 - CASSLLGSYGYTF TGTGCCAGCAGTTTACTGGGCAGCTATGGCTACACCTTC
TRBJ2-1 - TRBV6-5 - CASSYGLGGTQFF TGTGCCAGCAGTTACGGACTTGGGGGGACGCAGTTCTTC
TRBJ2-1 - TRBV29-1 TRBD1 CSGQDRGRNEQFF TGCAGCGGACAAGACAGGGGGCGCAATGAGCAGTTCTTC
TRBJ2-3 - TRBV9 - CASSSTLGLSTDTQYF TGTGCCAGTTCTTCTACCTTGGGACTTAGCACAGATACGCAGTATTTT
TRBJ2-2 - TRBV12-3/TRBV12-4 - CASSPRGTGELFF TGTGCCAGCAGTCCCAGGGGTACCGGGGAGCTGTTTTTT
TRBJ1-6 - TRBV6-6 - CASSTWAQGGSPLHF TGTGCCAGCAGTACTTGGGCCCAGGGAGGGTCACCCCTCCACTTT
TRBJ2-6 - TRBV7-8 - CASSLVSTGNGANVLTF TGTGCCAGCAGCTTAGTCTCTACAGGGAATGGGGCCAACGTCCTGACTTTC
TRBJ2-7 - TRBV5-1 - CASSRDLGGPGEQYF TGCGCCAGCAGCCGGGATTTGGGGGGCCCGGGCGAGCAGTACTTC
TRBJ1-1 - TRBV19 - CASTLGWVVNTEAFF TGTGCCAGTACCCTAGGTTGGGTGGTGAACACTGAAGCTTTCTTT
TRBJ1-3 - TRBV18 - CASSPPSVYLGNTIYF TGTGCCAGCTCACCACCGAGCGTTTACCTTGGAAACACCATATATTTT
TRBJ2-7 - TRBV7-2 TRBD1 CASSRTGGLDEQYF TGTGCCAGCAGCCGGACAGGGGGCTTGGACGAGCAGTACTTC
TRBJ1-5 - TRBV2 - CASSVQFRPDQPQHF TGTGCCAGCAGTGTTCAGTTCCGGCCAGATCAGCCCCAGCATTTT
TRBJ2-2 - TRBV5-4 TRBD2 CASSLERGGRASGGELFF TGTGCCAGCAGCTTGGAACGTGGCGGGAGGGCTTCCGGCGGGGAGCTGTTTTTT
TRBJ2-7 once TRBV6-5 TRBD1 CASSQGQRGSEQYF TGTGCCAGCAGTCAGGGACAGAGGGGTAGCGAGCAGTACTTC
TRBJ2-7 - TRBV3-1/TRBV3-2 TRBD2 CASSDSGTYEQYF TGTGCCAGCAGCGACAGCGGGACCTACGAGCAGTACTTC
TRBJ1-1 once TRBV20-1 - CSARRGSF TGCAGTGCTAGGAGGGGGAGCTTT
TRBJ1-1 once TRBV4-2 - CASSRVSGGENTEAFF TGTGCCAGCAGCCGCGTATCGGGGGGGGAGAACACTGAAGCTTTCTTT
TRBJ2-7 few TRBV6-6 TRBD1 CASSDGQGAYEQYF TGTGCCAGCAGTGATGGACAGGGGGCTTACGAGCAGTACTTC
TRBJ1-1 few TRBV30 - CAWSAKTPGPFEAFF TGTGCCTGGAGTGCTAAAACCCCAGGACCTTTTGAAGCTTTCTTT
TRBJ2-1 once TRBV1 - CTSSQDWKTSGGAHNEQFF TGCACCAGCAGCCAAGATTGGAAGACTAGCGGGGGGGCCCACAATGAGCAGTTCTTC
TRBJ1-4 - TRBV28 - CASRKLQGFDEKLFF TGTGCCAGCAGGAAATTACAGGGTTTTGACGAAAAACTGTTTTTT